These 21 T cell receptor beta chains came from one sample sequenced in a study of blood T cell repertoires in COVID-19. Generated by immunoSEQ multiplex PCR, the TCRdb table keeps only in-frame clones and is missing some. Of 150,000 or so clones listed, around 83% are singletons. Sequences were obtained from peripheral blood. All receptors derive from a woman aged 55 to 70 with acute or convalescent COVID-19.

The chain employs TRBV3-1 (or the pseudogene TRBV3-2) and TRBJ2-1, with D possibly being TRBD2 (6 bases). There are 15 residues in the CDR3. Per the germline V gene, CDR1 is LGHDT and CDR2 is YNNKEL (reference sequence). V lost 4 bases to trimming and J lost 6 bases, with 16 bases between them. DNA for the CDR3: TGTGCCAGCAGCCCCCAGGAACTGCGGGGCAATGAGCAGTTCTTC. Its translation is CASSPQELRGNEQFF.

V and J are TRBV19 and TRBJ2-1, with D possibly matching TRBD1 (6 bases). Trimming cost V 1 base and J 6 bases, with 13 bases left between them. CDR1 and CDR2 (germline): LNHDA, SQIVND (reference sequence). The CDR3 extends over 15 amino acids. The CDR3 reads CASSIGRGSLNEQFF. The CDR3 nucleotides read TGTGCCAGTAGTATAGGAAGGGGGTCCCTCAATGAGCAGTTCTTC.

The chain joins TRBV6-5 to TRBJ2-5, with a weak D call TRBD2 (5 bases). With 2 bases removed from V and 5 bases from J, the gap between germline ends came to 12 bases. Germline assignment: CDR1 MNHEY and CDR2 SVGAGI. This CDR3 comprises 14 residues. The CDR3 loop is CASSYRGVRETQYF. As DNA, the CDR3 is TGTGCCAGCAGTTACCGGGGAGTTCGGGAGACCCAGTACTTC.

This chain uses TRBV6-4 with TRBJ1-4; D is perhaps TRBD1 (5 bases). Germline values: CDR1 MRHNA, CDR2 SNTAGT. V lost 8 bases to trimming and J lost 4 bases, with 5 bases between them. The CDR3 consists of 11 residues. CDR3 coding DNA: TGTGCCAGCGACAGTAATGAAAAACTGTTTTTT. As protein: CASDSNEKLFF.

The genes are TRBV5-1 and TRBJ2-1; TRBD2 is a possible D gene (6 bases). With 3 bases removed from V and 8 bases from J, the gap between germline ends came to 18 bases. CDR3 length: 15 residues. CDR1 and CDR2 from the germline V gene are SGHRS and YFSETQ. The CDR3: CASSSGTSLLDEQFF. CDR3 coding DNA: TGCGCCAGCAGCTCCGGGACTTCTCTTTTGGATGAGCAGTTCTTC.

The rearrangement uses TRBV5-1 and TRBJ1-1; 9 bases line up with TRBD1. Germline V gives CDR1 SGHRS, CDR2 YFSETQ. J lost 0 bases, V lost 5 bases, and 5 bases had no gene match. The CDR3 loop spans 15 amino acids. In DNA, the CDR3 is TGCGCCAGCAGAACAGGACAGGGGCTGAACACTGAAGCTTTCTTT. It codes for CASRTGQGLNTEAFF.

CDR3 in DNA: TGTGCCAGCGTGACAGGAAGATCTGAAGCTTTCTTT. Translated, it gives CASVTGRSEAFF. This rearrangement joins TRBV2 to TRBJ1-1, with D possibly TRBD1 on 6 matching bases. V dropped 8 bases and J dropped 6 bases, with 13 bases sitting between them. The germline CDR1 and CDR2 sequences are SNHLY and FYNNEI. CDR3 length equals 12 residues.

This rearrangement joins TRBV4-1 to TRBJ1-4, with TRBD1 matching 12 bases. The trim removed 4 bases at V and 8 bases at J, leaving 5 bases unmatched. This CDR3 is built from 15 residues. CDR1 is MGHRA and CDR2 is YSYEKL in the germline V gene. The CDR3 region is CASSLGQGAFEKLFF. CDR3 nucleotide sequence: TGCGCCAGCAGCCTGGGACAGGGGGCTTTCGAAAAACTGTTTTTT.

V gene TRBV12-5 combines with J gene TRBJ2-2; 9 bases map to TRBD1. The length of the CDR3 is 17 residues. The V segment lost 2 bases and the J segment 1 base; nucleotides outside the gene matches: 5. Germline CDR1 is LGHNT and CDR2 is FRNRAP. The chain's CDR3 is CASGLTTGQGNTGELFF. DNA for the CDR3: TGTGCTAGTGGTTTGACAACGGGACAGGGGAACACCGGGGAGCTGTTTTTT.

The count of this clone is one. V and J are TRBV7-9 and TRBJ1-4; TRBD1 agrees at 7 bases. The germline gives CDR1 SEHNR, CDR2 FQNEAQ (reference sequence). With V trimmed by 3 bases and J by 2 bases, 3 bases remained unmatched. The CDR3 runs 15 residues. CDR3 loop: CASSFRQGTNEKLFF. DNA of the CDR3: TGTGCCAGCAGCTTTCGACAGGGCACTAATGAAAAACTGTTTTTT.

This clone was recorded only once. V and J are TRBV5-6 and TRBJ1-1; tentative D call: TRBD1 (5 bases). This CDR3 has 15 amino acids. In germline, CDR1 is SGHDT, CDR2 YYEEEE. V was clipped by 4 bases and J by 6 bases, with 19 bases between them. CDR3 sequence reads: CASSLRQLNIPEAFF. The CDR3 coding sequence is TGTGCCAGCAGCCTCCGACAGCTAAACATCCCTGAAGCTTTCTTT. Supplemented by reference TRBV5-6 and TRBJ1-1, the full variable domain reads DAGVTQSPTHLIKTRGQQVTLRCSPKSGHDTVSWYQQALGQGPQFIFQYYEEEERQRGNFPDRFSGHQFPNYSSELNVNALLLGDSALYLCASSLRQLNIPEAFFGQGTRLTVV.

The genes are TRBV7-6 and TRBJ2-7, with D perhaps TRBD1 (5 bases). The ends were cut back, 2 bases at V and 4 bases at J, with 9 bases in the middle. Germline CDR1 and CDR2: SGHVS and FNYEAQ. The CDR3 runs to 13 residues. The CDR3 spells CASSLLGPYEQYF. The CDR3 bases are TGTGCCAGCAGCTTATTGGGGCCTTACGAGCAGTACTTC.

The V and J genes are TRBV7-9 and TRBJ1-5; D gene ambiguous. The CDR3 consists of 13 residues. V lost 3 bases, J lost 3 bases, and 6 bases lay in between. Germline lookup yields CDR1 SEHNR and CDR2 FQNEAQ (reference sequence). CDR3 in DNA: TGTGCCAGCAGCTTGAGTCCCAATCAGCCCCAGCATTTT. It translates to CASSLSPNQPQHF. Full variable domain (rest looked up from reference TRBV7-9 and TRBJ1-5): DTGVSQNPRHKITKRGQNVTFRCDPISEHNRLYWYRQTLGQGPEFLTYFQNEAQLEKSRLLSDRFSAERPKGSFSTLEIQRTEQGDSAMYLCASSLSPNQPQHFGDGTRLSIL.

Regarding this clone: Other nucleotide sequences from this sample produce the same CDR3. The chain has TRBV7-6 and TRBJ1-5, with 8 nucleotides matching TRBD1. V lost 5 bases, J lost 2 bases, and 5 bases stayed unmatched. This CDR3 contains 15 residues. Germline CDR1 SGHVS, CDR2 FNYEAQ. The CDR3 protein is CASSPGTGGNQPQHF. Written as DNA, the CDR3 is TGTGCCAGCAGCCCCGGGACAGGTGGCAATCAGCCCCAGCATTTT.

Here the CDR3 reads CASSEEQGAGNTIYF. In DNA, the CDR3 is TGTGCCAGCAGTGAAGAACAGGGGGCTGGAAACACCATATATTTT. V is TRBV2 and J is TRBJ1-3, with 8 bases identical to TRBD1. Germline CDR1 and CDR2: SNHLY and FYNNEI. The CDR3 spans 15 residues. Germline trimming cut 1 base from V and 2 bases from J; bases unmatched to any gene: 1.

The chain is built from TRBV11-2 and TRBJ2-7; D gene ambiguous. Trimming shortened V by 1 base and J by 5 bases, and 12 bases separated the two germline ends. CDR1 is SGHAT, CDR2 FQNNGV, per germline. The CDR3 consists of 14 residues. For the CDR3, the DNA is TGTGCCAGCAGCTTAGGTTATAGCTTCGACGAGCAGTACTTC. Its protein product is CASSLGYSFDEQYF.

J is TRBJ1-2 and V is TRBV25-1, with 7 positions matching TRBD1. Looked up from germline, CDR1 is MGHDK and CDR2 is SYGVNS. J lost 7 bases, V lost 6 bases, and 5 bases had no gene match. The CDR3 runs 12 residues. The CDR3 DNA follows: TGTGCCAGCAGAGCTTCAGGGGGTGGCTACACCTTC. Encoded protein: CASRASGGGYTF.

This rearrangement joins TRBV15 to TRBJ1-1; 8 bases are a match to TRBD1. CDR3 length equals 14 residues. With 4 bases clipped from V and 4 bases from J, the junction kept 5 bases outside the gene matches. Per germline, CDR1 LNHNV and CDR2 YYDKDF (reference sequence). This CDR3 reads CATSTGGAVTEAFF. The CDR3 coding sequence is TGTGCCACCAGCACAGGGGGCGCGGTCACTGAAGCTTTCTTT.

This clone was seen once. The V and J genes are TRBV27 and TRBJ2-1; tentatively, D is TRBD1 (7 bases). Germline assignment: CDR1 MNHEY and CDR2 SMNVEV (reference sequence). The CDR3 is 15 residues long. Trimming pared 6 bases from V and 0 bases from J, leaving 12 bases between. CDR3 sequence reads: CASRRGDSSYNEQFF. For the CDR3, the DNA is TGTGCCAGCAGGCGCGGGGACAGCTCCTACAATGAGCAGTTCTTC.

The J gene is TRBJ1-2, the V gene TRBV13, with 8 bases aligning to TRBD1. The CDR3 loop spans 13 amino acids. The J segment lost 4 bases and the V segment lost 6 bases, leaving 4 bases of the junction unmatched. Germline CDR1 is PRHDT and CDR2 is FYEKMQ (reference sequence). CDR3 DNA: TGTGCCAGCAGTCGAGGACAGGGCTATGGCTACACCTTC. This gives the protein CASSRGQGYGYTF.

This chain uses TRBV30 with TRBJ1-5; 12 bases are shared with TRBD1. V gave up 2 bases and J gave up 2 bases; unmatched junction bases: 13. Germline CDR1 is GTSNPN and CDR2 is SVGIG (reference sequence). The CDR3 has 19 residues. CDR3 DNA: TGTGCCTGGAGTCCCATTGGGACAGGGGGCGATTGGGGCAATCAGCCCCAGCATTTT. This codes for CAWSPIGTGGDWGNQPQHF.